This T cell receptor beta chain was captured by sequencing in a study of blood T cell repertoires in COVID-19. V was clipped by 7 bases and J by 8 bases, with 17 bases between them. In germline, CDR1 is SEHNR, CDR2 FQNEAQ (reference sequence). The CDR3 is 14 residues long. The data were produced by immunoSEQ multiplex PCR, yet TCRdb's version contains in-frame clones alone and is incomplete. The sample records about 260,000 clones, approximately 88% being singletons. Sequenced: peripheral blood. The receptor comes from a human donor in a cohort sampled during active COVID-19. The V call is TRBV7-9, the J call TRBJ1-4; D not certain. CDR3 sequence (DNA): TGTGCCAGCATCAAATCCGCCGTCGGGGAAAAACTGTTTTTT. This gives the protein CASIKSAVGEKLFF.